This T cell receptor (beta chain) was documented in a study of preoperative IRX-2 immunotherapy in early breast cancer. Indicated treatment: preoperative locoregional IRX-2 cytokine immunotherapy. Patients received preoperative, locoregional IRX-2 cytokine immunotherapy in a phase Ib study. The protocol was immunoSEQ multiplex PCR, while the TCRdb copy is restricted to in-frame clones and leaves out a portion. This table has about 19,000 clones, about 85% appearing once. V shed 3 bases and J shed 1 base, with 9 bases lying between them. The length of the CDR3 is 14 residues. Germline V gives CDR1 LNHDA, CDR2 SQIVND (reference sequence).

The receptor was derived from a human donor with breast cancer. The rearrangement links TRBV19 to TRBJ1-1; D unresolved. The sample here was lymph node tissue, taken after IRX-2 immunotherapy. CDR3 loop: CASSIWQPNTEAFF. As DNA, the CDR3 is TGTGCCAGTAGTATTTGGCAGCCGAACACTGAAGCTTTCTTT.